Listed below are T cell receptor beta chains from one sample, sequenced in a study of T cell responses to AZD1222 COVID-19 vaccine. Clones were sequenced by immunoSEQ multiplex PCR, and TCRdb holds only the in-frame ones, with some missing. The sample includes fewer than 85,000 clones, around 90% of them seen just once. This specimen was peripheral blood, taken on day 0 of AZD1222 vaccination. Source of these receptors: an adult in good health. The CDR3 runs from the conserved cysteine through the conserved F or W. The order of the fields is clone size, D gene, V gene, J gene, CDR3 DNA, CDR3 protein. A D gene is named only where the DNA matches it firmly. Size values are once, few and many counts, or a class for expanded clones, and some rows have none.

abundance: NA; d_gene: NA; v_gene: TRBV9; j_gene: TRBJ2-7; CDR3nt: TGTGCCAGCAGCGTAGCTGGGGGTGGTGGGTACGAGCAGTACTTC; CDR3aa: CASSVAGGGGYEQYF
abundance: NA; d_gene: NA; v_gene: TRBV6-2/TRBV6-3; j_gene: TRBJ2-7; CDR3nt: TGTGCCAGCAGCCACGGATTCTCCTACGAGCAGTACTTC; CDR3aa: CASSHGFSYEQYF
abundance: NA; d_gene: NA; v_gene: TRBV27; j_gene: TRBJ2-2; CDR3nt: TGTGCCAGCAGTCTGGGCACCGGGGAGCTGTTTTTT; CDR3aa: CASSLGTGELFF
abundance: NA; d_gene: NA; v_gene: TRBV6-2/TRBV6-3; j_gene: TRBJ1-2; CDR3nt: TGTGCCAGCAGCCCCAGGGGTCAGGGTTCCTCGTTTGATGGCTACACCTTC; CDR3aa: CASSPRGQGSSFDGYTF
abundance: NA; d_gene: NA; v_gene: TRBV27; j_gene: TRBJ1-6; CDR3nt: TGTGCCAGCAGTTTTCTCCCGGGCCCAAATTCACCCCTCCACTTT; CDR3aa: CASSFLPGPNSPLHF
abundance: NA; d_gene: TRBD1; v_gene: TRBV15; j_gene: TRBJ1-3; CDR3nt: TGTGCCACCAGCAGATCATCGGACAGGGTTGGAAACACCATATATTTT; CDR3aa: CATSRSSDRVGNTIYF
abundance: NA; d_gene: NA; v_gene: TRBV7-6; j_gene: TRBJ1-1; CDR3nt: TGTGCCAGCAGCTCCCCTTCGGTAGGCGCGAACACTGAAGCTTTCTTT; CDR3aa: CASSSPSVGANTEAFF
abundance: NA; d_gene: NA; v_gene: TRBV5-1; j_gene: TRBJ1-4; CDR3nt: TGCGCCACCAGGGTATCTTCAACTAATGAAAAACTGTTTTTT; CDR3aa: CATRVSSTNEKLFF
abundance: once; d_gene: NA; v_gene: TRBV6-1; j_gene: TRBJ2-7; CDR3nt: TGTGCCAGCAGTGATGTGGGATACGAGCAGTACTTC; CDR3aa: CASSDVGYEQYF
abundance: NA; d_gene: NA; v_gene: TRBV10-3; j_gene: TRBJ1-1; CDR3nt: TGTGCCACCTCCCGGGGGGGCAACACTGAAGCTTTCTTT; CDR3aa: CATSRGGNTEAFF
abundance: NA; d_gene: NA; v_gene: TRBV9; j_gene: TRBJ1-4; CDR3nt: TGTGCCAGCAGCGTAGGGGCAGGGTCGATTGAAAAACTGTTTTTT; CDR3aa: CASSVGAGSIEKLFF
abundance: NA; d_gene: NA; v_gene: TRBV2; j_gene: TRBJ2-7; CDR3nt: TGTGCCAGCAGTGAAAGGGCGTCCACCTACGAGCAGTACTTC; CDR3aa: CASSERASTYEQYF
abundance: NA; d_gene: NA; v_gene: TRBV6-5; j_gene: TRBJ1-1; CDR3nt: TGTGCCAGCAGTTACTCGGCAGGAGAGAACACTGAAGCTTTCTTT; CDR3aa: CASSYSAGENTEAFF
abundance: NA; d_gene: NA; v_gene: TRBV7-3; j_gene: TRBJ2-2; CDR3nt: TGTGCCAGCAGCCCCCCCGGAGCTGTGGGTTCAACCGGGGAGCTGTTTTTT; CDR3aa: CASSPPGAVGSTGELFF
abundance: NA; d_gene: NA; v_gene: TRBV28; j_gene: TRBJ1-5; CDR3nt: TGTGCCAGCAGTCAGACAGCAGATAGCAATCAGCCCCAGCATTTT; CDR3aa: CASSQTADSNQPQHF
abundance: NA; d_gene: NA; v_gene: TRBV30; j_gene: TRBJ1-1; CDR3nt: TGTGCCTGGAGTGTACCCCCCAGGAACACTGAAGCTTTCTTT; CDR3aa: CAWSVPPRNTEAFF
abundance: NA; d_gene: NA; v_gene: TRBV5-1; j_gene: TRBJ2-7; CDR3nt: TGCGCCAGCAGCTTGGGAGGGGTTGACGACGAGCAGTACTTC; CDR3aa: CASSLGGVDDEQYF
abundance: NA; d_gene: NA; v_gene: TRBV6-5; j_gene: TRBJ2-2; CDR3nt: TGTGCCAGCGCCGACTTAGCGAGGGGGACCGGGGAGCTGTTTTTT; CDR3aa: CASADLARGTGELFF
abundance: NA; d_gene: NA; v_gene: TRBV10-3; j_gene: TRBJ2-3; CDR3nt: TGTGCCATCAGTGAGGAGGTAGGGTTAGGGGCAGATACGCAGTATTTT; CDR3aa: CAISEEVGLGADTQYF
abundance: NA; d_gene: NA; v_gene: TRBV18; j_gene: TRBJ1-2; CDR3nt: TGTGCCAGCTCACCGCAGAAGGGGAACTATGGCTACACCTTC; CDR3aa: CASSPQKGNYGYTF
abundance: NA; d_gene: TRBD1; v_gene: TRBV15; j_gene: TRBJ2-7; CDR3nt: TGTGCCACCAGCTCTCCAGACAGGGTAAAAAACGAGCAGTACTTC; CDR3aa: CATSSPDRVKNEQYF
abundance: NA; d_gene: TRBD1; v_gene: TRBV7-3; j_gene: TRBJ1-2; CDR3nt: TGTGCCAGCAGCCCAAATCAGGGGGACTATGGCTACACCTTC; CDR3aa: CASSPNQGDYGYTF
abundance: NA; d_gene: NA; v_gene: TRBV5-1; j_gene: TRBJ1-1; CDR3nt: TGCGCCAGCAGCTTGGAACTGAACACTGAAGCTTTCTTT; CDR3aa: CASSLELNTEAFF
abundance: NA; d_gene: NA; v_gene: TRBV5-6; j_gene: TRBJ2-3; CDR3nt: TGTGCCAGCAGCTTGACAGAAGGTACGCAGTATTTT; CDR3aa: CASSLTEGTQYF
abundance: NA; d_gene: NA; v_gene: TRBV6-1; j_gene: TRBJ1-2; CDR3nt: TGTGCCAGCAGTGAAGAACAGCGAAACTATGGCTACACCTTC; CDR3aa: CASSEEQRNYGYTF
abundance: NA; d_gene: NA; v_gene: TRBV18; j_gene: TRBJ1-2; CDR3nt: TGTGCCAGCTCTACAGGGACGGATGGCTATGGCTACACCTTC; CDR3aa: CASSTGTDGYGYTF
abundance: NA; d_gene: NA; v_gene: TRBV6-1; j_gene: TRBJ2-7; CDR3nt: TGTGCCAGCAGTGAACGCCGGCTTACCTCCTACGAGCAGTACTTC; CDR3aa: CASSERRLTSYEQYF
abundance: NA; d_gene: TRBD1; v_gene: TRBV3-1/TRBV3-2; j_gene: TRBJ1-4; CDR3nt: TGTGCCAGCATACAACAGGGGGCGGGAGAAAAACTGTTTTTT; CDR3aa: CASIQQGAGEKLFF
abundance: NA; d_gene: TRBD2; v_gene: TRBV19; j_gene: TRBJ2-3; CDR3nt: TGTGCCAGTAAGGAGACTAGCGCTGATACGCAGTATTTT; CDR3aa: CASKETSADTQYF
abundance: NA; d_gene: TRBD1; v_gene: TRBV7-6; j_gene: TRBJ1-2; CDR3nt: TGTGCCAGCAGCTTAGCCCCACAGGGGGCGCCTGATGGCTACACCTTC; CDR3aa: CASSLAPQGAPDGYTF
abundance: NA; d_gene: NA; v_gene: TRBV4-1; j_gene: TRBJ2-7; CDR3nt: TGCGCCAGCAGCCAAGAGGGGCAGGGCTACGAGCAGTACTTC; CDR3aa: CASSQEGQGYEQYF
abundance: NA; d_gene: NA; v_gene: TRBV30; j_gene: TRBJ2-5; CDR3nt: TGTGCCTGGACCCCACCATGGACAGATCAAGAGACCCAGTACTTC; CDR3aa: CAWTPPWTDQETQYF
abundance: once; d_gene: TRBD1; v_gene: TRBV11-3; j_gene: TRBJ1-2; CDR3nt: TGTGCCAGCAGCCCGTACCAGGGGGCTTCTAACTATGGCTACACCTTC; CDR3aa: CASSPYQGASNYGYTF
abundance: NA; d_gene: TRBD1; v_gene: TRBV3-1/TRBV3-2; j_gene: TRBJ1-1; CDR3nt: TGTGCCAGTGTTAAACCGGGACAGGGGTACACTGAAGCTTTCTTT; CDR3aa: CASVKPGQGYTEAFF
abundance: NA; d_gene: NA; v_gene: TRBV5-8; j_gene: TRBJ1-5; CDR3nt: TGTGCCAGCAGCTTTCGGGGTCAGCCCCAGCATTTT; CDR3aa: CASSFRGQPQHF
abundance: once; d_gene: TRBD2; v_gene: TRBV2; j_gene: TRBJ2-7; CDR3nt: TGTGCCAGCAGTCAGCCGGGACTAGCTGCGTACGAGCAGTACTTC; CDR3aa: CASSQPGLAAYEQYF
abundance: NA; d_gene: TRBD2; v_gene: TRBV11-3; j_gene: TRBJ2-3; CDR3nt: TGTGCCAGCAACCAAGGGACCGGGAGGGGCACAGATACGCAGTATTTT; CDR3aa: CASNQGTGRGTDTQYF
abundance: NA; d_gene: NA; v_gene: TRBV6-5; j_gene: TRBJ2-7; CDR3nt: TGTGCCAGCAGTCCCGGCGAAGGAACCTACGAGCAGTACTTC; CDR3aa: CASSPGEGTYEQYF
abundance: NA; d_gene: NA; v_gene: TRBV27; j_gene: TRBJ2-7; CDR3nt: TGTGCCAGCAGCCCGCGGGACGGGAGCTCCTACGAGCAGTACTTC; CDR3aa: CASSPRDGSSYEQYF
abundance: once; d_gene: NA; v_gene: TRBV25-1; j_gene: TRBJ1-4; CDR3nt: TGTGCCAGCACTCGAGCCCCTAATGAAAAACTGTTTTTT; CDR3aa: CASTRAPNEKLFF